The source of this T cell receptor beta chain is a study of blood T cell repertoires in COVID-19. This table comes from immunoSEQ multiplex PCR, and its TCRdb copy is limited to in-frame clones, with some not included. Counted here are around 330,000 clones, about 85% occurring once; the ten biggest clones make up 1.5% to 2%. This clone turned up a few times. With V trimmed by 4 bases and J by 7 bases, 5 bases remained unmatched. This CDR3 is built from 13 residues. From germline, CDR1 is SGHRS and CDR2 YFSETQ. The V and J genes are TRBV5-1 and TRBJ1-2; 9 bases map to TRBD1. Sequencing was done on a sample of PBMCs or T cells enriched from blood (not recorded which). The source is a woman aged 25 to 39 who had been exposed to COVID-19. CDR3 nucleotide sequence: TGCGCCAGCAGCAGGGACAGGGTATCTGGCTACACCTTC. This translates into CASSRDRVSGYTF.